Reported below is one T cell receptor (beta chain). Its antigen is still unknown. This sample is drawn from a study of cytomegalovirus exposure and HLA in healthy donors. The study's findings and limits: Earlier analysis found most TCR beta V segments productive about 87% or about 30% of the time. Most TCR sequences were seen very rarely across donors, but some public TCRs occurred in many.

V was clipped by 2 bases and J by 3 bases; unmatched bases: 6. Germline CDR1 reads GTSNPN; CDR2 reads SVGIG (reference sequence). The CDR3 loop spans 14 amino acids. PCR used 60 Vbeta primers and 13 Jbeta primers. Original processing methods: Later, an analysis found about 80 million unique TCR beta chains, and about 9.9 million of these were shared. Data came from immunoSEQ multiplex PCR; TCRdb stores just in-frame clones and leaves some out. That table is the source of V, J and clone size, and D and trimming were worked out from the DNA. The data hold 100,000 or so clones, with 79% observed a single time.

Sequenced sample: PBMCs. The clonotype was recovered from a female donor in good health and CMV-seropositive. The V call is TRBV30, the J call TRBJ1-2, with 7 positions matching TRBD1. The CDR3 region has the DNA TGTGCCTGGAGTTCTCGACAGGGATACTATGGCTACACCTTC. Amino acid sequence: CAWSSRQGYYGYTF.